This entry is about one TCR beta chain. Germline V gene sequence: CDR1 SGHAT, CDR2 FQDESV (reference sequence). CDR3 size: 16 residues. The data derive from a study of T cell clusters in autoimmune cytopenias. One tube held mixed TRB-A and TRB-B primer pools for touch-down PCR. TCRdb re-called the multiplex PCR reads; every CDR3 protein appears as one record, without DNA. Its table lists 7,700 or so distinct CDR3 sequences. TRB amplification used approximately 250 ng of peripheral blood genomic DNA. The chain links TRBV11-1 to TRBJ1-6. This receptor was taken from a human donor with an autoimmune cytopenia or autoimmune hepatitis (not recorded which). Sequencing was carried out using peripheral blood. Here the CDR3 reads CASSKDGSSYNSPLHF.